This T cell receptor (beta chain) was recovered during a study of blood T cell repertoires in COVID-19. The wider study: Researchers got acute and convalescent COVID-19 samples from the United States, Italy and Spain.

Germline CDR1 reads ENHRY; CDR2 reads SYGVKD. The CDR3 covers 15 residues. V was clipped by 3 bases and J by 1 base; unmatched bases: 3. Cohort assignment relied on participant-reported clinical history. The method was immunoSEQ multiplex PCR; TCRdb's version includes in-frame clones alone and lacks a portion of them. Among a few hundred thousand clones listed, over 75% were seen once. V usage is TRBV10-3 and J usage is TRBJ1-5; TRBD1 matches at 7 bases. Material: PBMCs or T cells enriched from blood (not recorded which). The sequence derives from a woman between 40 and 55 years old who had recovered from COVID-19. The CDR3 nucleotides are TGTGCCATCAGTGATTTGACAGGGAGCAATCAGCCCCAGCATTTT. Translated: CAISDLTGSNQPQHF.